This T cell receptor (beta chain) originates from a study of regulatory T cells in long-lasting Graves disease. There are many counts of this clonotype. The antigen remains unidentified. Germline V gene sequence: CDR1 SGHRS, CDR2 YFSETQ. V shed 4 bases and J shed 7 bases, with 24 bases lying between them. CDR3 length equals 17 residues. According to the study, TCR beta libraries were built with iRepertoire HTBI primers and CDR3-region Arm-PCR. Each CDR3 protein gets one entry after TCRdb re-called the multiplex PCR reads with MiXCR. The top ten clones hold 22% of a sample with around 420,000 distinct CDR3 sequences, 15% of them seen once. Regarding the study as a whole: A greater number of public clonotypes (about 2,900) was shared by persistent patients than by new patients (around 1,000). It was in persistent disease that TRBV28, TRBJ1-2 and TRBJ2-5 were favored.

Time point defined: newly diagnosed GD, antithyroid drugs for less than 3 months. TCR sequences were obtained from RNA taken from PBMCs. The sample was peripheral blood mononuclear cells (PBMCs), taken at new diagnosis, from a patient treated with antithyroid drugs. The chain combines TRBV5-1 with TRBJ2-1; a possible D gene is TRBD2 (7 bases). The clonotype comes from a female donor with Graves disease. The CDR3 reads CASSPDKGEGPGNEQFF. The CDR3 bases are TGCGCCAGCAGCCCCGACAAGGGGGAGGGGCCCGGGAATGAGCAGTTCTTC.